This TCR beta chain is drawn from a study of cytomegalovirus exposure and HLA in healthy donors. Notes on the study in general: An analysis done earlier found most TCR beta V segments productive about 90% or about 30% of the time. The only immune exposure information that was available was CMV serostatus. While the bulk of TCR sequences proved rare, some public TCRs turned up in many donors. Follow-up analysis later connected one missense variant in DCLRE1C with trimming of TCR beta V- and J-genes.

J was trimmed by 6 bases and V by 7 bases; bases with no gene match: 9. This CDR3 is 15 amino acids long. The germline V gene has CDR1 SGHRS and CDR2 YFSETQ. On this clone itself: Its target is unknown.

A multiplex PCR was run with 60 Vbeta primers and 13 Jbeta primers. The table came from immunoSEQ multiplex PCR; TCRdb's copy has only in-frame clones and leaves some out. The sample lists some 130,000 clones, 75% to 85% occurring once. The TCR originated in a male donor in good health and CMV-seronegative. The rearrangement uses TRBV5-1 and TRBJ2-3; TRBD2 aligns across 12 bases. Material for sequencing was PBMCs. The CDR3 DNA reads TGCGCCAGCTCCCCTAGCGGGGGGGCCCCCGATACGCAGTATTTT. Its protein product is CASSPSGGAPDTQYF.